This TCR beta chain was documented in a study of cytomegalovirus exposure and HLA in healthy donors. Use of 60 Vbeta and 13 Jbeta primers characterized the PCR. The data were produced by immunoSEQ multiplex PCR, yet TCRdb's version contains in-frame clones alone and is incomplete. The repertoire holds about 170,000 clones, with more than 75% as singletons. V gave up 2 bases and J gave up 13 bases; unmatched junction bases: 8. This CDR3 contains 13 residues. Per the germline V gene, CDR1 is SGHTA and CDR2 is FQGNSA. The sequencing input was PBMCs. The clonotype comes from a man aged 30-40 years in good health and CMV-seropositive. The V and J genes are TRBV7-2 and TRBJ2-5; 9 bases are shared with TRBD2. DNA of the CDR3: TGTGCCAGCAGCTTATCCCGGACTAGCGCGTCGTACTTC. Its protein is CASSLSRTSASYF.